A selection of T cell receptor beta chains follows, all from one sample in a study of shared clonotypes between healthy human individuals. Only in-frame clones appear in the TCRdb table, and some are missing; sequencing was by immunoSEQ multiplex PCR. The table shows 2 million or so clones, with 85% to 95% occurring only once. The sample was naive CD4+ T cells sorted from blood. The receptors shown here come from a man younger than 30 in good health. Both conserved end residues are part of each CDR3. Fields, in order: clone size, J gene, V gene, D gene, CDR3 protein, CDR3 DNA. The D gene is left open where the match is weak. Not every row has a clone size; where given, it reads once, few, many or a size class.

clone_size: -
j_call: TRBJ2-7
v_call: TRBV9
d_call: TRBD2
cdr3_aa: CASSPRREGYEQYF
cdr3_nt: TGTGCCAGCAGCCCCAGGAGGGAGGGATACGAGCAGTACTTC

clone_size: -
j_call: TRBJ2-5
v_call: TRBV7-9
d_call: -
cdr3_aa: CASSLAGRAQETQYF
cdr3_nt: TGTGCCAGCAGCTTAGCGGGCAGGGCCCAAGAGACCCAGTACTTC

clone_size: once
j_call: TRBJ1-2
v_call: TRBV5-8
d_call: -
cdr3_aa: CASSLIKIRGQGSNYGYTF
cdr3_nt: TGTGCCAGCAGCTTAATAAAAATTCGGGGGCAGGGATCTAACTATGGCTACACCTTC

clone_size: -
j_call: TRBJ1-4
v_call: TRBV30
d_call: -
cdr3_aa: CAWNPANEKLFF
cdr3_nt: TGTGCCTGGAATCCAGCTAATGAAAAACTGTTTTTT

clone_size: -
j_call: TRBJ1-3
v_call: TRBV2
d_call: -
cdr3_aa: CASNPSRSSGNTIYF
cdr3_nt: TGTGCCAGCAACCCGAGTAGGAGCTCTGGAAACACCATATATTTT

clone_size: -
j_call: TRBJ2-5
v_call: TRBV5-1
d_call: -
cdr3_aa: CASSRGGAETQYF
cdr3_nt: TGCGCCAGCAGCCGTGGGGGGGCGGAGACCCAGTACTTC

clone_size: -
j_call: TRBJ2-2
v_call: TRBV4-2
d_call: TRBD2
cdr3_aa: CASSHDLVSGGSNTGELFF
cdr3_nt: TGTGCCAGCAGTCATGACTTGGTTAGCGGGGGGTCGAACACCGGGGAGCTGTTTTTT

clone_size: -
j_call: TRBJ1-2
v_call: TRBV11-2
d_call: TRBD1
cdr3_aa: CASSWGQGGYGYTF
cdr3_nt: TGTGCCAGCAGCTGGGGACAGGGAGGCTATGGCTACACCTTC

clone_size: -
j_call: TRBJ2-6
v_call: TRBV9
d_call: -
cdr3_aa: CASSVAVSGANVLTF
cdr3_nt: TGTGCCAGCAGCGTAGCAGTCTCTGGGGCCAACGTCCTGACTTTC

clone_size: -
j_call: TRBJ1-2
v_call: TRBV30
d_call: -
cdr3_aa: CAWSVGRDGGYTF
cdr3_nt: TGTGCCTGGAGTGTAGGGCGGGACGGGGGCTACACCTTC

clone_size: -
j_call: TRBJ2-7
v_call: TRBV11-2
d_call: TRBD2
cdr3_aa: CASSLAGVPALGEQYF
cdr3_nt: TGTGCCAGCAGCTTGGCGGGGGTCCCGGCGTTGGGTGAGCAGTACTTC

clone_size: -
j_call: TRBJ2-2
v_call: TRBV5-4
d_call: -
cdr3_aa: CASSYPTNGELFF
cdr3_nt: TGTGCCAGCAGCTACCCGACAAACGGGGAGCTGTTTTTT

clone_size: -
j_call: TRBJ2-7
v_call: TRBV19
d_call: TRBD2
cdr3_aa: CASSTVSGRKQYF
cdr3_nt: TGTGCCAGTAGTACCGTTAGCGGGAGAAAGCAGTACTTC

clone_size: -
j_call: TRBJ2-5
v_call: TRBV9
d_call: -
cdr3_aa: CASSVIPQETQYF
cdr3_nt: TGTGCCAGCAGCGTAATTCCGCAAGAGACCCAGTACTTC

clone_size: -
j_call: TRBJ2-5
v_call: TRBV7-8
d_call: TRBD2
cdr3_aa: CASSSGVLAGAQETQYF
cdr3_nt: TGTGCCAGCAGCTCAGGAGTACTAGCGGGGGCCCAAGAGACCCAGTACTTC

clone_size: -
j_call: TRBJ2-7
v_call: TRBV19
d_call: TRBD1
cdr3_aa: CASSIFGQGAGEQYF
cdr3_nt: TGTGCCAGTAGTATCTTCGGACAGGGGGCTGGCGAGCAGTACTTC

clone_size: -
j_call: TRBJ2-1
v_call: TRBV27
d_call: -
cdr3_aa: CASSLGRALSYNEQFF
cdr3_nt: TGTGCCAGCAGTTTGGGGCGGGCTCTATCCTACAATGAGCAGTTCTTC

clone_size: -
j_call: TRBJ1-1
v_call: TRBV5-6
d_call: -
cdr3_aa: CASSLVTVRQGRAEAFF
cdr3_nt: TGTGCCAGCAGCTTGGTGACGGTCAGGCAGGGAAGGGCTGAAGCTTTCTTT

clone_size: -
j_call: TRBJ2-3
v_call: TRBV5-1
d_call: TRBD2
cdr3_aa: CASSLRLAATDTQYF
cdr3_nt: TGCGCCAGCAGCTTGCGGCTAGCGGCCACAGATACGCAGTATTTT

clone_size: -
j_call: TRBJ2-1
v_call: TRBV7-2
d_call: TRBD2
cdr3_aa: CASSSQSGSGYNEQFF
cdr3_nt: TGTGCCAGCAGCTCCCAAAGTGGTAGCGGGTACAATGAGCAGTTCTTC

clone_size: -
j_call: TRBJ2-5
v_call: TRBV5-1
d_call: -
cdr3_aa: CASSLEMARQETQYF
cdr3_nt: TGCGCCAGCAGCTTGGAGATGGCGAGGCAAGAGACCCAGTACTTC

clone_size: -
j_call: TRBJ2-5
v_call: TRBV5-1
d_call: -
cdr3_aa: CASSLGQRGETQYF
cdr3_nt: TGCGCCAGCAGCTTGGGTCAGCGTGGGGAGACCCAGTACTTC

clone_size: -
j_call: TRBJ2-2
v_call: TRBV6-5
d_call: TRBD1
cdr3_aa: CASSGTVNTGELFF
cdr3_nt: TGTGCCAGCAGTGGGACAGTGAACACCGGGGAGCTGTTTTTT

clone_size: -
j_call: TRBJ2-3
v_call: TRBV11-3
d_call: -
cdr3_aa: CASSQGGKKTDTQYF
cdr3_nt: TGTGCCAGCAGCCAGGGGGGGAAAAAAACAGATACGCAGTATTTT

clone_size: once
j_call: TRBJ2-7
v_call: TRBV6-5
d_call: -
cdr3_aa: CASSRDLSSYEQYF
cdr3_nt: TGTGCCAGCAGCCGGGACCTCAGCTCCTACGAGCAGTACTTC

clone_size: -
j_call: TRBJ2-3
v_call: TRBV29-1
d_call: -
cdr3_aa: CSVERSGSSTDTQYF
cdr3_nt: TGCAGCGTTGAAAGGTCAGGTTCTAGCACAGATACGCAGTATTTT

clone_size: -
j_call: TRBJ1-2
v_call: TRBV25-1
d_call: -
cdr3_aa: CASSEFPAYGYTF
cdr3_nt: TGTGCCAGCAGTGAATTCCCGGCTTATGGCTACACCTTC

clone_size: -
j_call: TRBJ1-5
v_call: TRBV6-6
d_call: TRBD1
cdr3_aa: CASRKDRGNGQPQHF
cdr3_nt: TGTGCCAGCAGGAAGGACAGGGGGAATGGTCAGCCCCAGCATTTT

clone_size: -
j_call: TRBJ2-3
v_call: TRBV7-2
d_call: TRBD2
cdr3_aa: CASSFRVGLAADTQYF
cdr3_nt: TGTGCCAGCAGCTTTAGGGTGGGACTAGCGGCGGATACGCAGTATTTT

clone_size: -
j_call: TRBJ2-7
v_call: TRBV21-1
d_call: -
cdr3_aa: CASSAPRDSYEQYF
cdr3_nt: TGTGCCAGCAGCGCCCCACGGGACAGCTACGAGCAGTACTTC

clone_size: -
j_call: TRBJ1-2
v_call: TRBV5-1
d_call: -
cdr3_aa: CASSSSMEGYTF
cdr3_nt: TGCGCCAGCAGCTCCTCGATGGAGGGCTACACCTTC

clone_size: -
j_call: TRBJ1-2
v_call: TRBV30
d_call: -
cdr3_aa: CASVDSLYGYTF
cdr3_nt: TGTGCCTCGGTAGACTCACTCTATGGCTACACCTTC

clone_size: -
j_call: TRBJ2-2
v_call: TRBV5-1
d_call: -
cdr3_aa: CASSQDLANTGELFF
cdr3_nt: TGCGCCAGCAGCCAGGACTTAGCTAACACCGGGGAGCTGTTTTTT

clone_size: -
j_call: TRBJ1-4
v_call: TRBV6-1
d_call: TRBD1
cdr3_aa: CASSGTGTANEKLFF
cdr3_nt: TGTGCCAGCAGTGGGACAGGGACGGCTAATGAAAAACTGTTTTTT

clone_size: -
j_call: TRBJ1-4
v_call: TRBV7-9
d_call: -
cdr3_aa: CASSSPYRATNEKLFF
cdr3_nt: TGTGCCAGCAGCTCACCCTACAGAGCAACTAATGAAAAACTGTTTTTT

clone_size: -
j_call: TRBJ1-5
v_call: TRBV12-5
d_call: -
cdr3_aa: CASGSVQPQHF
cdr3_nt: TGTGCTAGTGGTTCGGTTCAGCCCCAGCATTTT

clone_size: -
j_call: TRBJ2-3
v_call: TRBV7-2
d_call: -
cdr3_aa: CASSQSGSGHLTDTQYF
cdr3_nt: TGTGCCAGCAGCCAGTCGGGGTCAGGTCACCTCACAGATACGCAGTATTTT

clone_size: -
j_call: TRBJ1-1
v_call: TRBV5-1
d_call: -
cdr3_aa: CASTPFRDTNTEAFF
cdr3_nt: TGCGCCAGCACCCCCTTTCGGGACACGAACACTGAAGCTTTCTTT

clone_size: -
j_call: TRBJ1-6
v_call: TRBV21-1
d_call: -
cdr3_aa: CASSKAEVSSSYNSPLHF
cdr3_nt: TGTGCCAGCAGCAAAGCGGAGGTCAGTAGCTCCTATAATTCACCCCTCCACTTT

clone_size: -
j_call: TRBJ2-7
v_call: TRBV4-3
d_call: -
cdr3_aa: CASSQSKLNPSKVF
cdr3_nt: TGCGCCAGCAGCCAATCTAAATTAAACCCATCGAAAGTCTTC

clone_size: -
j_call: TRBJ2-7
v_call: TRBV21-1
d_call: -
cdr3_aa: CASSKARGQGIYEQYF
cdr3_nt: TGTGCCAGCAGCAAAGCGAGGGGACAGGGAATCTACGAGCAGTACTTC

clone_size: -
j_call: TRBJ2-7
v_call: TRBV27
d_call: TRBD1
cdr3_aa: CASSSGTGNGEQYF
cdr3_nt: TGTGCCAGCAGTTCCGGGACAGGGAACGGGGAGCAGTACTTC

clone_size: -
j_call: TRBJ2-5
v_call: TRBV5-1
d_call: TRBD1
cdr3_aa: CASSLMGRGQETQYF
cdr3_nt: TGCGCCAGCAGCTTGATGGGCAGGGGGCAAGAGACCCAGTACTTC

clone_size: -
j_call: TRBJ2-6
v_call: TRBV6-5
d_call: -
cdr3_aa: CASEGLGANVLTF
cdr3_nt: TGTGCCAGTGAGGGGCTTGGGGCCAACGTCCTGACTTTC

clone_size: once
j_call: TRBJ1-6
v_call: TRBV5-6
d_call: -
cdr3_aa: CASSLDGPGYNSPLHF
cdr3_nt: TGTGCCAGCAGCTTGGACGGACCGGGCTATAATTCACCCCTCCACTTT

clone_size: -
j_call: TRBJ1-5
v_call: TRBV28
d_call: -
cdr3_aa: CATNNQPQHF
cdr3_nt: TGTGCCACCAATAATCAGCCCCAGCATTTT

clone_size: -
j_call: TRBJ1-5
v_call: TRBV7-2
d_call: -
cdr3_aa: CASSLTGVSNQPQHF
cdr3_nt: TGTGCCAGCAGCTTAACGGGGGTTAGCAATCAGCCCCAGCATTTT

clone_size: -
j_call: TRBJ2-7
v_call: TRBV30
d_call: -
cdr3_aa: CALGRSYEQYF
cdr3_nt: TGTGCTTTGGGTCGCTCCTACGAGCAGTACTTC

clone_size: -
j_call: TRBJ2-6
v_call: TRBV19
d_call: TRBD1
cdr3_aa: CASSIPGQGKDSGANVLTF
cdr3_nt: TGTGCCAGTAGTATCCCAGGACAGGGGAAGGACTCTGGGGCCAACGTCCTGACTTTC

clone_size: -
j_call: TRBJ2-7
v_call: TRBV5-1
d_call: -
cdr3_aa: CASSLGSSSYEQYF
cdr3_nt: TGCGCCAGCAGCTTGGGAAGCTCCTCCTACGAGCAGTACTTC

clone_size: -
j_call: TRBJ2-3
v_call: TRBV9
d_call: TRBD2
cdr3_aa: CASSSSLAVTDTQYF
cdr3_nt: TGTGCCAGCAGCTCCTCACTAGCGGTCACAGATACGCAGTATTTT

clone_size: -
j_call: TRBJ2-3
v_call: TRBV5-4
d_call: TRBD2
cdr3_aa: CASSRGTSGNADTQYF
cdr3_nt: TGTGCCAGCAGCCGGGGGACTAGCGGGAACGCAGATACGCAGTATTTT

clone_size: -
j_call: TRBJ1-1
v_call: TRBV6-6
d_call: -
cdr3_aa: CASTVGQNTEAFF
cdr3_nt: TGTGCCAGCACCGTGGGACAGAACACTGAAGCTTTCTTT

clone_size: -
j_call: TRBJ1-1
v_call: TRBV7-2
d_call: -
cdr3_aa: CASSTGGTEAFF
cdr3_nt: TGTGCCAGCAGCACCGGCGGCACTGAAGCTTTCTTT

clone_size: -
j_call: TRBJ1-1
v_call: TRBV5-1
d_call: TRBD1
cdr3_aa: CASRGQGGTEAFF
cdr3_nt: TGCGCCAGCAGGGGACAGGGGGGAACTGAAGCTTTCTTT

clone_size: -
j_call: TRBJ2-2
v_call: TRBV19
d_call: -
cdr3_aa: CAVRTQRTNTGELFF
cdr3_nt: TGTGCCGTAAGAACTCAGCGGACGAACACCGGGGAGCTGTTTTTT

clone_size: -
j_call: TRBJ2-7
v_call: TRBV7-2
d_call: -
cdr3_aa: CASSLVQGGYEQYF
cdr3_nt: TGTGCCAGCAGCTTAGTACAGGGCGGCTACGAGCAGTACTTC

clone_size: -
j_call: TRBJ2-1
v_call: TRBV4-1
d_call: -
cdr3_aa: CASSQDRQGLYEQFF
cdr3_nt: TGCGCCAGCAGCCAAGATAGGCAGGGCCTCTATGAGCAGTTCTTC